The 29 T cell receptor beta chains reported below all come from one sample, sequenced in a study of T cell responses to AZD1222 COVID-19 vaccine. Libraries were prepared by immunoSEQ multiplex PCR; TCRdb keeps only in-frame clonotypes and omits some of them. The sample shows more than 100,000 clones, 88% of them seen only once. The starting material was peripheral blood, obtained on day 0 of AZD1222 vaccination. The receptors come from an adult in good health.

J is TRBJ1-3 and V is TRBV7-2, with D possibly matching TRBD1 (5 bases). Trimming cost V 2 bases and J 8 bases, with 16 bases left between them. The CDR3 extends over 15 amino acids. Germline CDR1 reads SGHTA; CDR2 reads FQGNSA. CDR3 in amino acids: CASSLQLGTGDTIYF. The DNA for the CDR3 is TGTGCCAGCAGCTTACAGTTAGGGACGGGGGACACCATATATTTT.

The V gene is TRBV19, the J gene TRBJ1-1; D is uncertain. CDR1 and CDR2 (germline): LNHDA, SQIVND (reference sequence). V was cut by 10 bases and J by 0 bases, with 21 bases left in between. This CDR3 has 16 amino acids. The CDR3 DNA sequence: TGTGCCACCAAAAATACGGCCGAGTTCATGAACACTGAAGCTTTCTTT. As protein: CATKNTAEFMNTEAFF.

The V and J genes are TRBV27 and TRBJ1-1; 8 bases line up with TRBD1. Losses at the gene ends were 2 bases for V and 5 bases for J; bases not matched to a gene: 10. In germline, CDR1 is MNHEY, CDR2 SMNVEV (reference sequence). CDR3 length: 16 amino acids. CDR3 loop: CASSLQSDRAGTEAFF. CDR3 DNA: TGTGCCAGCAGTTTACAATCGGACAGGGCTGGGACTGAAGCTTTCTTT.

The gene calls are TRBV29-1 and TRBJ2-7; D possibly corresponds to TRBD2 (7 bases). This CDR3 has 14 amino acids. V gave up 6 bases and J gave up 6 bases, with 21 bases separating them. CDR1 and CDR2 from the germline V gene are SQVTM and ANQGSEA. The CDR3 sequence is CSVGEGGRGGEQYF. CDR3 DNA: TGCAGCGTCGGAGAGGGGGGGCGAGGGGGCGAGCAGTACTTC.

The J gene is TRBJ1-5, the V gene TRBV28; 7 bases align to TRBD1. CDR1 and CDR2 from the germline V gene are MDHEN and SYDVKM. This CDR3 spans 14 amino acids. Germline trimming cut 3 bases from V and 4 bases from J; bases unmatched to any gene: 3. The CDR3 is CASSFPTGNQPQHF. DNA for the CDR3: TGTGCCAGCAGTTTCCCGACAGGGAATCAGCCCCAGCATTTT. Using reference TRBV28 and TRBJ1-5 for the parts outside the CDR3, the full variable domain is DVKVTQSSRYLVKRTGEKVFLECVQDMDHENMFWYRQDPGLGLRLIYFSYDVKMKEKGDIPEGYSVSREKKERFSLILESASTNQTSMYLCASSFPTGNQPQHFGDGTRLSIL.

V usage is TRBV19 and J usage is TRBJ1-1; TRBD1 matches at 8 bases. CDR3 length equals 13 residues. Germline CDR1 and CDR2: LNHDA and SQIVND (reference sequence). With 4 bases clipped from V and 6 bases from J, the junction kept 4 bases outside the gene matches. The DNA for the CDR3 is TGTGCCAGTAGTAGTGACAGGGGCTCTGAAGCTTTCTTT. Its translation is CASSSDRGSEAFF. Filled out from reference TRBV19 and TRBJ1-1, the complete variable domain reads DGGITQSPKYLFRKEGQNVTLSCEQNLNHDAMYWYRQDPGQGLRLIYYSQIVNDFQKGDIAEGYSVSREKKESFPLTVTSAQKNPTAFYLCASSSDRGSEAFFGQGTRLTVV.

This sequence joins TRBV18 and TRBJ1-2, with 8 bases aligning to TRBD1. Unmatched junction bases numbered 7, after V lost 1 base and J lost 6 bases. The germline CDR1 and CDR2 sequences are KGHSH and LQKENI. CDR3 length: 15 amino acids. The CDR3 protein is CASSPRSQGAHGYTF. The CDR3 DNA reads TGTGCCAGCTCACCACGTTCTCAGGGGGCGCATGGCTACACCTTC. Variable domain in full (rest from reference TRBV18 and TRBJ1-2): NAGVMQNPRHLVRRRGQEARLRCSPMKGHSHVYWYRQLPEEGLKFMVYLQKENIIDESGMPKERFSAEFPKEGPSILRIQQVVRGDSAAYFCASSPRSQGAHGYTFGSGTRLTVV.

A few counts support this clone. The chain employs TRBV18 and TRBJ1-1; 7 nucleotides agree with TRBD1. Germline assignment: CDR1 KGHSH and CDR2 LQKENI. The CDR3 spans 16 residues. V shed 3 bases and J 5 bases; nucleotides not matched to a gene: 12. CDR3 in DNA: TGTGCCAGCTCACCTTTAGACAGGGACCGAAGGACTGAAGCTTTCTTT. Amino acid sequence: CASSPLDRDRRTEAFF. Full variable domain (remainder filled in from reference TRBV18 and TRBJ1-1): NAGVMQNPRHLVRRRGQEARLRCSPMKGHSHVYWYRQLPEEGLKFMVYLQKENIIDESGMPKERFSAEFPKEGPSILRIQQVVRGDSAAYFCASSPLDRDRRTEAFFGQGTRLTVV.

J is TRBJ2-7 and V is TRBV10-3; no clear D. In germline, CDR1 is ENHRY, CDR2 SYGVKD. V was pared by 2 bases and J by 2 bases, with 13 bases between. The CDR3 runs to 15 residues. The chain's CDR3 is CAISERFGDAYEQYF. CDR3 bases: TGTGCCATCAGTGAGCGTTTCGGTGACGCCTACGAGCAGTACTTC.

V and J are TRBV4-1 and TRBJ2-5, with D possibly TRBD2 on 5 matching bases. The V gene lost 1 base and the J gene lost 10 bases, with 16 bases spanning the gap. The CDR3 length is 14 residues. CDR1 is MGHRA and CDR2 is YSYEKL in the germline V gene. CDR3 in DNA: TGCGCCAGCAGCCAAGGAGAAGGACTGGCTGACCAGTACTTC. This codes for CASSQGEGLADQYF.

This clone was seen a single time. J is TRBJ1-2 and V is TRBV12-3 or TRBV12-4; D call uncertain. The germline V and J ends were trimmed by 2 bases and 8 bases, with 12 bases remaining between them. The CDR3 consists of 13 residues. The CDR3 here is CASSLFVSAGYTF. DNA of the CDR3: TGTGCCAGCAGTTTATTCGTTTCGGCCGGCTACACCTTC.

Note on this clone: An end of the junction does not agree with germline; a read error may underlie this. The CDR3 bases are TGTGCTAGCAGCAGCGGGACATTCTACGAGCAGTACTTC. As protein: CASSSGTFYEQYF. This sequence joins TRBV7-7 and TRBJ2-7, with D perhaps matching TRBD2 (7 bases). The V gene's germline CDR1 is SSHAT and CDR2 FNYEAQ (reference sequence). The CDR3 has 13 amino acids.

The J gene is TRBJ2-5, the V gene TRBV6-5; 8 nucleotides line up with TRBD2. The CDR3 extends over 15 amino acids. Per germline, CDR1 MNHEY and CDR2 SVGAGI. J gave up 5 bases and V 6 bases, and 11 bases lay outside the gene matches. The CDR3, as DNA: TGTGCCAGCAGCGTACTAGCGGTAGAGACGGAGACCCAGTACTTC. Translating it yields CASSVLAVETETQYF.

The rearrangement uses TRBV28 and TRBJ2-1, with 7 bases that match TRBD2. Germline-derived CDR1 and CDR2 are MDHEN and SYDVKM. The CDR3 length is 15 residues. The V segment lost 10 bases and the J segment 3 bases; nucleotides outside the gene matches: 12. The CDR3 DNA follows: TGTGCCACCGGCGGGCGGGAGAACCTCTACAATGAGCAGTTCTTC. Translated: CATGGRENLYNEQFF.

This clone was found once. The rearrangement uses TRBV18 and TRBJ1-2; D is perhaps TRBD1 (6 bases). The germline V gene has CDR1 KGHSH and CDR2 LQKENI. V lost 10 bases to trimming and J lost 7 bases, with 19 bases between them. The CDR3 loop spans 13 amino acids. The CDR3 coding sequence is TGTGCCACCTCGGACAGCGGCCTAGGTGGCTACACCTTC. This translates into CATSDSGLGGYTF.

The rearrangement joins TRBV7-9 to TRBJ1-2, with TRBD1 matching 7 bases. Germline-derived CDR1 and CDR2 are SEHNR and FQNEAQ (reference sequence). Trimming took 4 bases from V and 3 from J; bases not matched to a gene: 2. The CDR3 has 13 residues. The CDR3: CASSSGQDYGYTF. CDR3 nucleotide sequence: TGTGCCAGCAGCTCCGGACAGGACTATGGCTACACCTTC.

This rearrangement joins TRBV6-2 or TRBV6-3 to TRBJ2-7; tentatively, D is TRBD1 (5 bases). Germline V CDR1 and CDR2: MNHEY, SVGEGT. V was cut by 4 bases and J by 2 bases, with 6 bases left in between. CDR3 length equals 12 residues. The CDR3, as DNA: TGTGCCAGCAGTTCGACAGCCTACGAGCAGTACTTC. Translating it yields CASSSTAYEQYF.

The chain recombines TRBV5-4 with TRBJ2-7; either TRBD1 or TRBD2 may supply D (5 bases each). V lost 0 bases to trimming and J lost 5 bases, with 12 bases between them. There are 14 residues in the CDR3. Germline CDR1 is SGHNT and CDR2 is YYREEE (reference sequence). CDR3 coding DNA: TGTGCCAGCAGCTTGGTAGGGGCGCGGGACGAGCAGTACTTC. Its protein is CASSLVGARDEQYF.

The chain uses TRBV10-3 and TRBJ1-2; no clear D. CDR3 length: 13 residues. Between the trimmed V and J ends, which lost 5 bases and 2 bases, there was a span of 9 bases. CDR1 is ENHRY and CDR2 is SYGVKD in the germline V gene. CDR3 residues: CAISQQENYGYTF. CDR3 coding DNA: TGTGCCATCAGTCAACAAGAGAACTATGGCTACACCTTC.

The chain is built from TRBV7-9 and TRBJ1-6, with a weak D call TRBD1 (6 bases). With 5 bases removed from V and 8 bases from J, the gap between germline ends came to 16 bases. Per germline, CDR1 SEHNR and CDR2 FQNEAQ (reference sequence). The CDR3 runs to 15 residues. The CDR3 region is CASSPGGRWDSPLHF. DNA of the CDR3: TGTGCCAGCAGCCCCGGGGGCAGATGGGATTCACCCCTCCACTTT. The whole variable domain, filled in from reference TRBV7-9 and TRBJ1-6, reads DTGVSQNPRHKITKRGQNVTFRCDPISEHNRLYWYRQTLGQGPEFLTYFQNEAQLEKSRLLSDRFSAERPKGSFSTLEIQRTEQGDSAMYLCASSPGGRWDSPLHFGNGTRLTVT.

J is TRBJ2-7 and V is TRBV6-5; 15 positions agree with TRBD2. With V trimmed by 4 bases and J by 4 bases, 5 bases remained unmatched. The V gene's germline CDR1 is MNHEY and CDR2 SVGAGI. The CDR3 consists of 16 residues. CDR3 residues: CASSWAGTSGRYEQYF. As DNA, the CDR3 is TGTGCCAGCAGTTGGGCCGGGACTAGCGGGAGGTACGAGCAGTACTTC.

This clone has a handful of counts. The chain couples TRBV12-3 or TRBV12-4 to TRBJ2-7; 8 bases fit TRBD2. J gave up 5 bases and V 11 bases, and 5 bases lay outside the gene matches. The CDR3 length is 11 residues. CDR3 loop: CAGRRGDEQYF. In DNA form, the CDR3 reads TGTGCCGGGAGGCGGGGGGACGAGCAGTACTTC.

The chain uses TRBV6-1 and TRBJ1-5; unclear D gene. Trimming shortened V by 3 bases and J by 3 bases, and 9 bases separated the two germline ends. This CDR3 contains 14 residues. The germline gives CDR1 MNHNS, CDR2 SASEGT. CDR3 coding DNA: TGTGCCAGCAGTGACCCACCCGTCAATCAGCCCCAGCATTTT. This encodes CASSDPPVNQPQHF.

J is TRBJ2-2 and V is TRBV13; no clear D gene. Germline lookup yields CDR1 PRHDT and CDR2 FYEKMQ (reference sequence). V was shortened by 5 bases and J by 5 bases, with 6 bases between the two germline ends. The CDR3 covers 12 residues. The CDR3 spells CASSQRTGELFF. The CDR3 DNA is TGTGCCAGCAGCCAGAGAACCGGGGAGCTGTTTTTT.

The chain joins TRBV6-2 or TRBV6-3 to TRBJ2-1; 13 bases match TRBD2. This CDR3 contains 15 residues. The germline CDR1 and CDR2 sequences are MNHEY and SVGEGT. The V and J ends lost 5 bases and 9 bases, in that order; junction bases with no gene match: 7. In nucleotides, the CDR3 is TGTGCCAGCAGTCCACTAGCGGGGGGGCAGGTTGAGCAGTTCTTC. It yields the protein CASSPLAGGQVEQFF.

The V gene is TRBV5-4, the J gene TRBJ2-3; weak D call: TRBD2 (5 bases). V was trimmed by 0 bases and J by 2 bases, leaving 13 bases between them. Germline CDR1 reads SGHNT; CDR2 reads YYREEE (reference sequence). The CDR3 sequence is 16 residues long. The CDR3 DNA reads as TGTGCCAGCAGCTTGGTCCGGACTTCCGCCACAGATACGCAGTATTTT. Translated, it gives CASSLVRTSATDTQYF.

The rearrangement uses TRBV18 and TRBJ1-4; no firm D call. V shed 5 bases and J shed 0 bases, with 13 bases lying between them. The CDR3 is 16 amino acids. CDR1 KGHSH and CDR2 LQKENI come from the germline V gene. CDR3 residues: CASSVFDGATNEKLFF. The CDR3 DNA sequence: TGTGCCAGCTCAGTCTTTGACGGGGCAACTAATGAAAAACTGTTTTTT.

The chain links TRBV28 to TRBJ1-1, with D uncertain. Trimming left V 1 base short and J 4 bases short, with 10 bases between. This CDR3 comprises 14 residues. The germline V gene has CDR1 MDHEN and CDR2 SYDVKM. The CDR3 is CASSLLGMGTEAFF. The CDR3 DNA follows: TGTGCCAGCAGTTTATTGGGTATGGGCACTGAAGCTTTCTTT. Drawing the rest from reference TRBV28 and TRBJ1-1, the complete variable domain is DVKVTQSSRYLVKRTGEKVFLECVQDMDHENMFWYRQDPGLGLRLIYFSYDVKMKEKGDIPEGYSVSREKKERFSLILESASTNQTSMYLCASSLLGMGTEAFFGQGTRLTVV.

A note on this clone: Compared with germline, one end of the junction differs, possibly owing to a read error. The gene calls are TRBV3-1 (or the pseudogene TRBV3-2) and TRBJ1-1; D ambiguous. CDR3 length: 14 residues. Germline V gene lookup returns CDR1 LGHDT and CDR2 YNNKEL (reference sequence). As DNA, the CDR3 is TGTGCCAGCAGCCAGTTACGCGAATATCCTGAGGCTTTCTTT. It yields the protein CASSQLREYPEAFF.